This entry lists 3 T cell receptor beta chains sequenced from one sample in a study of T-cell memory formation after mild COVID-19 (dated by TCRdb to about 2021). Libraries were made using 5' RACE. Sequencing instrument: Illumina NovaSeq 6000. TCRdb ran its own pipeline on the public reads, namely fastp trimming at Q25 and MiXCR clone calling, and kept in-frame beta chains. Records with the same CDR3 protein are collapsed into one entry carrying the most frequent genes and DNA. In this sample the table shows around 320,000 distinct CDR3 sequences, just under 20% of which occur a single time. The ten largest clones represent about 21% of the sample. Sequenced: PBMCs or a T cell subset sorted from them (not recorded which). These receptors were collected from a young man who had mild COVID-19 (a few samples of this study predate the infection). The sample titles of this study are shuffled in the database, so cell type and time point are left out; the donor was told from shared clones.

The chain uses TRBV28 and TRBJ2-5; maybe TRBD1 (6 bases). The CDR3 length is 13 residues. V was trimmed by 6 bases and J by 9 bases, leaving 17 bases between them. Germline-derived CDR1 and CDR2 are MDHEN and SYDVKM. Here the CDR3 DNA reads TGTGCCAGCAGCCCCCCGGGACACTTTGCCCAGTACTTC. Its translation is CASSPPGHFAQYF.

A few counts support this clonotype. The chain links TRBV11-2 to TRBJ2-2; D remains ambiguous. The V end was cut by 0 bases, the J end by 8 bases, with 7 bases between. Germline V gene lookup returns CDR1 SGHAT and CDR2 FQNNGV. The CDR3 totals 13 residues. DNA of the CDR3: TGTGCCAGCAGCTTAGAGTTTTCTGGGGAGCTGTTTTTT. Protein product: CASSLEFSGELFF.

This sequence joins TRBV6-2 or TRBV6-3 and TRBJ2-1, with 9 bases fitting TRBD2. The germline gives CDR1 MNHEY, CDR2 SVGEGT. Trimming took 4 bases from V and 1 from J; bases not matched to a gene: 5. The CDR3 runs to 16 residues. The CDR3 protein is CASSSSGGWSYNEQFF. As DNA, the CDR3 is TGTGCCAGCAGTTCGAGCGGGGGGTGGTCCTACAATGAGCAGTTCTTC.